This record covers a single TCR beta chain. Its antigen is undetermined. These data originate in a study of OX40 agonist ivuxolimab in advanced cancers. Whole-study context: A male proportion of under 90% was recorded, with mean age around 60 years and range about 23 to 90. Partial responses were recorded for three patients, including one with hepatocellular carcinoma and two with cutaneous melanoma.

TCRdb's copy holds only in-frame clones and misses some; the assay was immunoSEQ multiplex PCR. The table has about 40,000 clones, approximately 88% seen once. Study-wide results and caveats: Averaging showed that CD8+ T cells had more expanded clones than CD4+ did. Determination of antigen specificity was not performed for the expanded peripheral T cells.

Germline CDR1 GTSNPN, CDR2 SVGIG (reference sequence). V was pared by 1 base and J by 2 bases, with 6 bases between. This CDR3 comprises 13 residues. The gene calls are TRBV30 and TRBJ2-1, with D unresolved. The source material was CD4+ or CD8+ T cells sorted from blood, sampled in a trial of the OX40 agonist ivuxolimab. The TCR was taken from an adult with an advanced solid tumor such as melanoma, head and neck, liver or kidney cancer. CDR3 bases: TGTGCCTGGAGTGCAGGAACCTACAATGAGCAGTTCTTC. Encoded protein: CAWSAGTYNEQFF.